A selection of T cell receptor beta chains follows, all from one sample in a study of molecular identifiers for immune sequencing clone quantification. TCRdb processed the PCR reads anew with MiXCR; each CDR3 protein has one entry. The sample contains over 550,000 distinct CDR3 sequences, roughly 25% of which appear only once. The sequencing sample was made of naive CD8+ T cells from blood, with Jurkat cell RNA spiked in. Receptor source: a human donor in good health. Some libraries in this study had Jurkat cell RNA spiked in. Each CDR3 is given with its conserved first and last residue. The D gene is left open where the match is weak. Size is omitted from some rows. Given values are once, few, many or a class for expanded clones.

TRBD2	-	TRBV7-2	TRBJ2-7	CASSWTSGRDYEQYF	TGTGCCAGCAGCTGGACTAGCGGGAGGGACTACGAGCAGTACTTC
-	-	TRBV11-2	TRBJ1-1	CASSLYVWDQGSPDTEAFF	TGTGCCAGCAGCCTGTACGTGTGGGATCAGGGGTCCCCCGACACTGAAGCTTTCTTT
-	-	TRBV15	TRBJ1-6	CATSPGEQRSYNSPLHF	TGTGCCACCAGCCCAGGGGAACAAAGGTCCTATAATTCACCCCTCCACTTT
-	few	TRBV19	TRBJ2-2	CASSITGLVTGELFF	TGTGCCAGTAGTATCACAGGGTTGGTGACCGGGGAGCTGTTTTTT
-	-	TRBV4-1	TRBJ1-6	CASSQGGEGIYNSPLHF	TGCGCCAGCAGCCAAGGTGGGGAGGGAATTTATAATTCACCCCTCCACTTT
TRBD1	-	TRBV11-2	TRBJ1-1	CASSPGTGGSQNTEAFF	TGTGCCAGCAGCCCGGGGACAGGGGGAAGCCAAAACACTGAAGCTTTCTTT
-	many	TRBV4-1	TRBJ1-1	CASSQDFSGAGTEAFF	TGCGCCAGCAGCCAAGACTTCTCGGGGGCTGGCACTGAAGCTTTCTTT
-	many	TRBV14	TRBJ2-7	CASSPGTWDEQYF	TGTGCCAGCAGCCCGGGGACTTGGGACGAGCAGTACTTC
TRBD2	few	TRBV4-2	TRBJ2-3	CASSQTSGNLADTQYF	TGTGCCAGCAGCCAGACTAGCGGGAACCTGGCAGATACGCAGTATTTT
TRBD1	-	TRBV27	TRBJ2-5	CASQGTGPETQYF	TGTGCCAGCCAGGGGACAGGGCCGGAGACCCAGTACTTC